These 14 T cell receptor beta chains originate from one sample sequenced in a study of cytomegalovirus exposure and HLA in healthy donors. The table came from immunoSEQ multiplex PCR; TCRdb's copy has only in-frame clones and leaves some out. In the table there are 200,000 to 300,000 clones, about 88% of which are singletons. Sequencing was carried out using PBMCs. All receptors come from a young man in good health and CMV-seropositive.

The CDR3 spells CASRGDSNYGYTF. The CDR3 bases are TGTGCCAGCAGGGGGGACAGCAACTATGGCTACACCTTC. The chain uses TRBV2 and TRBJ1-2, with 7 nucleotides matching TRBD1. The CDR3 has 13 residues. From germline, CDR1 is SNHLY and CDR2 FYNNEI. Trimming cost V 6 bases and J 2 bases; bases outside gene matches: 3.

The chain joins TRBV9 to TRBJ1-2; 7 bases line up with TRBD1. V lost 0 bases, J lost 7 bases, and 9 bases stayed unmatched. CDR1 is SGDLS and CDR2 is YYNGEE in the germline V gene. The CDR3 contains 15 residues. In nucleotides, the CDR3 is TGTGCCAGCAGCGTAGGGGACAGAAGTCGTCCTGGCTACACCTTC. Amino acids: CASSVGDRSRPGYTF.

This rearrangement joins TRBV19 to TRBJ2-3, with D perhaps given as TRBD1 or TRBD2 (5 bases each). Germline values: CDR1 LNHDA, CDR2 SQIVND (reference sequence). The V end was cut by 1 base, the J end by 4 bases, with 9 bases between. CDR3 size: 14 residues. The CDR3 DNA reads TGTGCCAGTAGTATAGGCCTGGGACCAGATACGCAGTATTTT. Encoded protein: CASSIGLGPDTQYF.

This chain links TRBV15 with TRBJ2-3; no reliable D call. This CDR3 region has 12 residues. CDR1 LNHNV and CDR2 YYDKDF come from the germline V gene (reference sequence). Trimming left V 5 bases short and J 5 bases short, with 8 bases between. The CDR3 DNA sequence: TGTGCCACCAGCCCACAAGGAGATACGCAGTATTTT. Its translation: CATSPQGDTQYF.

The CDR3 protein is CAISESGQGTGELFF. DNA of the CDR3: TGTGCCATCAGTGAGTCGGGACAGGGGACCGGGGAGCTGTTTTTT. This chain uses TRBV10-3 with TRBJ2-2, with 10 bases lining up with TRBD1. Germline trimming cut 0 bases from V and 5 bases from J; bases unmatched to any gene: 0. CDR3 length equals 15 residues. CDR1 is ENHRY and CDR2 is SYGVKD in the germline V gene.

V usage is TRBV5-4 and J usage is TRBJ2-3; D not resolved. The CDR3 has 14 amino acids. Germline V CDR1 and CDR2: SGHNT, YYREEE (reference sequence). Trimming stripped 1 base from V and 2 bases from J, with 8 bases between. CDR3 nucleotide sequence: TGTGCCAGCAGCTTGCCGGAGTTCACAGATACGCAGTATTTT. This codes for CASSLPEFTDTQYF. The full variable domain, with the rest looked up from reference TRBV5-4 and TRBJ2-3, is ETGVTQSPTHLIKTRGQQVTLRCSSQSGHNTVSWYQQALGQGPQFIFQYYREEENGRGNFPPRFSGLQFPNYSSELNVNALELDDSALYLCASSLPEFTDTQYFGPGTRLTVL.

This chain joins TRBV9 and TRBJ2-2; D unresolved. The V end lost 7 bases, the J end lost 2 bases, and 9 bases lay between the germline ends. CDR1 and CDR2 (germline): SGDLS, YYNGEE. This CDR3 comprises 13 residues. In DNA form, the CDR3 reads TGTGCCAGCTTAGATACCAACACCGGGGAGCTGTTTTTT. Amino acid sequence: CASLDTNTGELFF. The complete variable domain, with remaining parts taken from reference TRBV9 and TRBJ2-2, reads DSGVTQTPKHLITATGQRVTLRCSPRSGDLSVYWYQQSLDQGLQFLIQYYNGEERAKGNILERFSAQQFPDLHSELNLSSLELGDSALYFCASLDTNTGELFFGEGSRLTVL.

The gene calls are TRBV15 and TRBJ1-2; D is unclear. V lost 3 bases and J lost 4, with 9 bases in between. The CDR3 length is 13 residues. The germline V gene encodes CDR1 LNHNV and CDR2 YYDKDF (reference sequence). The CDR3 is CATSSKTPYGYTF. The CDR3 bases are TGTGCCACCAGCAGCAAGACACCCTATGGCTACACCTTC. The whole variable domain, filled in from reference TRBV15 and TRBJ1-2, reads DAMVIQNPRYQVTQFGKPVTLSCSQTLNHNVMYWYQQKSSQAPKLLFHYYDKDFNNEADTPDNFQSRRPNTSFCFLDIRSPGLGDTAMYLCATSSKTPYGYTFGSGTRLTVV.

This clone has only one observation. CDR3 bases: TGTGCCAGCCGGGCAGGGGACTACAATGAGCAGTTCTTC. Its translation is CASRAGDYNEQFF. J is TRBJ2-1 and V is TRBV6-6, with D tentatively TRBD1 (6 bases). The CDR3 totals 13 residues. V was cut by 8 bases and J by 3 bases, with 11 bases left in between. Germline lookup yields CDR1 MNHNY and CDR2 SVGAGI (reference sequence).

This chain links TRBV2 with TRBJ1-5; D not resolved. Trimming pared 2 bases from V and 0 bases from J, leaving 2 bases between. The CDR3 consists of 13 residues. CDR1 and CDR2 (germline): SNHLY, FYNNEI. CDR3 protein: CASSEFSNQPQHF. Here the CDR3 DNA reads TGTGCCAGCAGTGAATTTAGCAATCAGCCCCAGCATTTT.

The V call is TRBV25-1, the J call TRBJ1-4; 7 bases are shared with TRBD1. Germline lookup yields CDR1 MGHDK and CDR2 SYGVNS. This CDR3 region has 16 residues. J gave up 8 bases and V 3 bases, and 12 bases lay outside the gene matches. Here the CDR3 DNA reads TGTGCCAGCAGTGACCTACAGGGGCTGGACGGGGAAAAACTGTTTTTT. Its translation: CASSDLQGLDGEKLFF. The variable domain in full, with the rest retrieved from reference TRBV25-1 and TRBJ1-4, is EADIYQTPRYLVIGTGKKITLECSQTMGHDKMYWYQQDPGMELHLIHYSYGVNSTEKGDLSSESTVSRIRTEHFPLTLESARPSHTSQYLCASSDLQGLDGEKLFFGSGTQLSVL.

This chain links TRBV2 with TRBJ1-5, with D possibly TRBD1 on 5 matching bases. Germline lookup yields CDR1 SNHLY and CDR2 FYNNEI. V was cut by 3 bases and J by 1 base, with 7 bases left in between. The CDR3 runs 14 residues. The CDR3 loop is CASSDQGSNQPQHF. The CDR3 coding sequence is TGTGCCAGCAGTGATCAGGGAAGCAATCAGCCCCAGCATTTT.

This clone was seen once. The chain combines TRBV2 with TRBJ2-3; 9 bases fit TRBD2. Germline trimming cut 6 bases from V and 7 bases from J; bases unmatched to any gene: 5. Germline CDR1 and CDR2: SNHLY and FYNNEI. The CDR3 extends over 13 amino acids. The CDR3 region has the DNA TGTGCCAGCAGGGGACTAGCATCCCATACGCAGTATTTT. It codes for CASRGLASHTQYF.

This clone has just one count. The chain links TRBV7-6 to TRBJ2-1, with 9 nucleotides matching TRBD1. CDR3 length: 17 residues. Germline V lookup: CDR1 SGHVS, CDR2 FNYEAQ. Trimming at V came to 0 bases and at J to 5 bases, leaving 8 bases not matched to a gene. In DNA, the CDR3 is TGTGCCAGCAGCTTAGCCATCGGACAGGGGATCGACAATGAGCAGTTCTTC. The encoded protein is CASSLAIGQGIDNEQFF.